Below, 3 T cell receptor beta chains from the same sample are listed, as sequenced in a study of CD8+CD57+ T cells in acquired aplastic anemia (dated 2018 in TCRdb). The instrument given in TCRdb is Illumina HiSeq 2000. Genomic DNA was used as template for profiling of TCR beta VDJ combinations and CDR3 sequences. The raw public data were reprocessed by TCRdb itself: fastp quality trimming at Q25, MiXCR clonotype calling, in-frame beta chains only. Each entry is one CDR3 protein sequence, shown with its most common DNA and genes. This sample gives some 120,000 distinct CDR3 sequences in total; over 45% of them show up just once. Roughly 2.5% of the sample rests with the top ten. Sequenced material: sorted CD4+, CD8+, or CD8+CD57+ T cells (not recorded which) from PBMCs. The receptors shown here come from a human donor in good health, serving as a control.

This clonotype occurred a few times. Being one base from a much bigger clone, this may be a read error. V usage is TRBV6-1 and J usage is TRBJ1-2, with a possible D match to TRBD1 (5 bases). CDR3 length: 15 residues. Trimming took 1 base from V and 5 from J, leaving 14 bases between them. The V gene's germline CDR1 is MNHNS and CDR2 SASEGT. The CDR3 loop reads CASSEGGGVGYGYTF. The CDR3 region has the DNA TGTGCCAGCAGTGAAGGTGGAGGGGTAGGGTATGGCTACACCTTC.

The V and J genes are TRBV7-2 and TRBJ1-2; D remains unclear. Germline CDR1 reads SGHTA; CDR2 reads FQGNSA. The CDR3 spans 15 residues. V lost 3 bases to trimming and J lost 8 bases, with 19 bases between them. The DNA of the CDR3 is TGTGCCAGCAGCTTCGGAGAAAGGAGACAAACCGGCTACACCTTC. Protein sequence: CASSFGERRQTGYTF.

The chain is built from TRBV5-8 and TRBJ2-7, with 8 bases aligning to TRBD2. The germline V gene encodes CDR1 SGHTS and CDR2 YDEGEE. The CDR3 totals 15 residues. Trimming at V came to 4 bases and at J to 3 bases, leaving 9 bases not matched to a gene. CDR3 nucleotides: TGTGCCAGCAGCCTCTCACGGGAGGGGTTCTACGAGCAGTACTTC. As protein: CASSLSREGFYEQYF.